One sample yielded the 23 T cell receptor beta chains listed below, sequenced in a study of monozygotic twins with inflammatory bowel disease. Reprocessing the 5' RACE reads, TCRdb reports a single entry for every CDR3 protein and omits DNA. The sample table sets out around 150,000 distinct CDR3 sequences. The sequenced sample consisted of blood. These receptors were collected from a human donor with ulcerative colitis or Crohn's disease, or a healthy co-twin of an affected twin (not recorded which).

The chain links TRBV28 to TRBJ2-1; the TCRdb D gene call, TRBD1, has no DNA to confirm it. This CDR3 spans 14 amino acids. The germline CDR1 and CDR2 sequences are MDHEN and SYDVKM. The CDR3 region is CASSSPDSYNEQFF.

The chain couples TRBV7-9 to TRBJ2-1; TCRdb indicates TRBD1, and absent DNA this call remains unverified. The germline V gene has CDR1 SEHNR and CDR2 FQNEAQ (reference sequence). The CDR3 totals 16 residues. The CDR3 loop is CASSLSVGTDYNEQFF.

The chain couples TRBV29-1 to TRBJ1-1; TCRdb names TRBD1, which stays unverified in the absence of DNA. The CDR3 is made up of 14 amino acids. Germline values: CDR1 SQVTM, CDR2 ANQGSEA. The chain's CDR3 is CSVSSGTQNTEAFF.

V gene TRBV7-2 combines with J gene TRBJ2-7; TCRdb's D call of TRBD1 is untestable without DNA. The CDR3 length is 14 residues. The germline CDR1 and CDR2 sequences are SGHTA and FQGNSA. CDR3 sequence reads: CASSSYGGIYEQYF. Full variable domain (remainder filled in from reference TRBV7-2 and TRBJ2-7): GAGVSQSPSNKVTEKGKDVELRCDPISGHTALYWYRQSLGQGLEFLIYFQGNSAPDKSGLPSDRFSAERTGGSVSTLTIQRTQQEDSAVYLCASSSYGGIYEQYFGPGTRLTVT.

The V call is TRBV7-8, the J call TRBJ1-2; TCRdb names TRBD1, which stays unverified in the absence of DNA. The CDR3 covers 14 residues. Germline values: CDR1 SGHVS, CDR2 FQNEAQ. CDR3 protein: CASSLTGTGEGYTF.

This chain links TRBV20-1 with TRBJ2-3. Per germline, CDR1 DFQATT and CDR2 SNEGSKA (reference sequence). The CDR3 has 14 residues. CDR3 sequence reads: CSAREYSSTDTQYF.

This chain joins TRBV7-2 and TRBJ2-7. Germline V lookup: CDR1 SGHTA, CDR2 FQGNSA. This CDR3 comprises 13 residues. CDR3 protein: CASSLSLGLEQYF.

V gene TRBV28 combines with J gene TRBJ1-3; TCRdb outputs TRBD1, but without DNA this stays unchecked. Germline V gene sequence: CDR1 MDHEN, CDR2 SYDVKM. The CDR3 extends over 15 amino acids. CDR3 sequence reads: CASSSPGQGVDTIYF. The full variable domain, with the rest looked up from reference TRBV28 and TRBJ1-3, is DVKVTQSSRYLVKRTGEKVFLECVQDMDHENMFWYRQDPGLGLRLIYFSYDVKMKEKGDIPEGYSVSREKKERFSLILESASTNQTSMYLCASSSPGQGVDTIYFGEGSWLTVV.

V usage is TRBV12-3 or TRBV12-4 and J usage is TRBJ2-3; absent DNA, TCRdb's TRBD2 call cannot be checked. The CDR3 is made up of 16 amino acids. CDR3 sequence: CASGTGTSGSGDTQYF.

The chain has TRBV20-1 and TRBJ2-7. Per germline, CDR1 DFQATT and CDR2 SNEGSKA (reference sequence). The CDR3 extends over 11 amino acids. CDR3: CSAIRSYEQYF.

The V gene is TRBV2, the J gene TRBJ2-1; absent DNA, TCRdb's TRBD1 call cannot be checked. The germline CDR1 and CDR2 sequences are SNHLY and FYNNEI. The CDR3 is made up of 13 amino acids. CDR3 sequence: CASSSTGGNEQFF.

The CDR3 loop is CSASQVLDEQYF. The genes are TRBV20-1 and TRBJ2-7. CDR3 size: 12 residues. The germline V gene encodes CDR1 DFQATT and CDR2 SNEGSKA (reference sequence).

The chain is built from TRBV27 and TRBJ1-4; as DNA is missing, the TRBD1 call by TCRdb cannot be tested. Germline V gives CDR1 MNHEY, CDR2 SMNVEV (reference sequence). CDR3 size: 14 residues. CDR3 loop: CASSSGTGNEKLFF. The variable domain in full, with the rest retrieved from reference TRBV27 and TRBJ1-4, is EAQVTQNPRYLITVTGKKLTVTCSQNMNHEYMSWYRQDPGLGLRQIYYSMNVEVTDKGDVPEGYKVSRKEKRNFPLILESPSPNQTSLYFCASSSGTGNEKLFFGSGTQLSVL.

CDR3 in amino acids: CSARDRGDTDTQYF. The chain uses TRBV20-1 and TRBJ2-3; TCRdb calls TRBD2, which cannot be checked without DNA. The length of the CDR3 is 14 residues. Germline V gives CDR1 DFQATT, CDR2 SNEGSKA (reference sequence).

The chain recombines TRBV4-2 with TRBJ2-7; without DNA, the TCRdb call of TRBD2 cannot be checked. CDR3 length: 14 amino acids. Germline V gene lookup returns CDR1 LGHNA and CDR2 YNFKEQ. CDR3 protein: CASSQLRLAYEQYF.

This chain connects TRBV12-3 or TRBV12-4 to TRBJ2-1; the D call of TRBD2 rests on TCRdb alone, since no DNA is present to check it. The CDR3 is 19 amino acids. The CDR3 sequence: CASSGGTSGMTSSYNEQFF.

V gene TRBV7-2 combines with J gene TRBJ2-1. This CDR3 comprises 14 residues. Per germline, CDR1 SGHTA and CDR2 FQGNSA. This CDR3 is CASSLDGYNGEQFF.

This rearrangement joins TRBV20-1 to TRBJ1-5; absent DNA, TCRdb's TRBD1 call cannot be checked. This CDR3 contains 14 residues. From germline, CDR1 is DFQATT and CDR2 SNEGSKA (reference sequence). CDR3 sequence: CSASQKGAAEPQHF.

The chain combines TRBV5-1 with TRBJ1-2. Germline CDR1 SGHRS, CDR2 YFSETQ. The CDR3 spans 12 residues. The CDR3 spells CASSLNQDGYTF.

The chain links TRBV14 to TRBJ1-5. The CDR3 has 13 residues. In germline, CDR1 is SGHDN, CDR2 FVKESK. CDR3: CASSQGEQQPQHF.

V gene TRBV3-1 combines with J gene TRBJ2-1. CDR3 length: 12 amino acids. CDR1 is LGHDT, CDR2 YNNKEL, per germline (reference sequence). CDR3 amino acids: CASSQVSQEQFF.

The chain uses TRBV12-3 or TRBV12-4 and TRBJ2-1; TCRdb names TRBD1, which stays unverified in the absence of DNA. The CDR3 runs to 17 residues. The chain's CDR3 is CATQPHNTGGPYNEQFF.

CDR3 loop: CASSQREDVQYF. The rearrangement uses TRBV4-2 and TRBJ2-7; TCRdb picks TRBD2, but there is no DNA to check that call. The germline V gene encodes CDR1 LGHNA and CDR2 YNFKEQ. CDR3 length: 12 residues.